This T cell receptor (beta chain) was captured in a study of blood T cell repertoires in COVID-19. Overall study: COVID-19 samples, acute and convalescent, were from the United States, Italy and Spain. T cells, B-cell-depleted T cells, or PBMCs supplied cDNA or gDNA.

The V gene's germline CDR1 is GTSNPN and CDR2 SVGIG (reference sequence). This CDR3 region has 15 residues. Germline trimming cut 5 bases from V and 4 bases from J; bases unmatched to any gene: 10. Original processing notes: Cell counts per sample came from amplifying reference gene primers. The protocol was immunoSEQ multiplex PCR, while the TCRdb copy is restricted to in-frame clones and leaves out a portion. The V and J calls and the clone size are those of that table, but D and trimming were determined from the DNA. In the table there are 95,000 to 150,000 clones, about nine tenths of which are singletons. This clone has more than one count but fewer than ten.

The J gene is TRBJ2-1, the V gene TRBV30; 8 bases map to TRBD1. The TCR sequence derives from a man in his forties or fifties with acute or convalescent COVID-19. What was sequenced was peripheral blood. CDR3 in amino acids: CAWGRTGTIYNEQFF. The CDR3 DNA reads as TGTGCCTGGGGACGGACAGGGACGATATACAATGAGCAGTTCTTC.